This passage covers 26 T cell receptor beta chains from one sample sequenced in a study of breast tumors, draining lymph nodes, adjacent tissues. Via MiXCR, TCRdb re-called the multiplex PCR reads, giving one row per CDR3 protein. The sample carries 180,000 or so distinct CDR3 sequences, approximately 30% recorded once. Axillary draining lymph nodes of breast cancer patients supplied the node samples. Sequencing input: axillary lymph node tissue. These receptors originate from a female donor with breast cancer. Some clones in this sample may be carry-over from other donors' samples.

This clonotype was counted ten times or more. The chain joins TRBV9 to TRBJ2-7; D is undetermined. The V end was cut by 4 bases, the J end by 1 base, with 15 bases between. Germline V gene sequence: CDR1 SGDLS, CDR2 YYNGEE. This CDR3 region has 15 residues. The CDR3: CASSPLAGHSYEQYF. Here the CDR3 DNA reads TGTGCCAGCAGCCCTCTGGCAGGCCATTCCTACGAGCAGTACTTC.

This clonotype was seen ten or more times. J is TRBJ2-2 and V is TRBV6-2 or TRBV6-3, with 8 bases fitting TRBD2. With V trimmed by 5 bases and J by 1 base, 3 bases remained unmatched. The CDR3 runs 15 residues. Germline lookup yields CDR1 MNHEY and CDR2 SVGEGT. CDR3 residues: CASSPSGRNTGELFF. The CDR3 bases are TGTGCCAGCAGTCCAAGCGGGAGGAACACCGGGGAGCTGTTTTTT.

The gene calls are TRBV2 and TRBJ1-6; D is unresolved. The germline V gene encodes CDR1 SNHLY and CDR2 FYNNEI. This CDR3 spans 13 amino acids. V was pared by 4 bases and J by 11 bases, with 12 bases between. Written as DNA, the CDR3 is TGTGCCAGCAGTGTAGAGGCCGGTCCACCCCTCCACTTT. It translates to CASSVEAGPPLHF.

The chain uses TRBV20-1 and TRBJ1-4; 8 positions match TRBD1. This CDR3 contains 13 residues. With V trimmed by 4 bases and J by 8 bases, 6 bases remained unmatched. Per germline, CDR1 DFQATT and CDR2 SNEGSKA (reference sequence). DNA of the CDR3: TGCAGTGCTATGACAGGGGATGAAGAAAAACTGTTTTTT. It encodes CSAMTGDEEKLFF.

This rearrangement joins TRBV2 to TRBJ2-1, with 8 bases lining up with TRBD1. The CDR3 contains 14 residues. The V gene's germline CDR1 is SNHLY and CDR2 FYNNEI. V lost 9 bases to trimming and J lost 7 bases; unmatched junction nucleotides: 11. This CDR3 is CASRPGQGKNEQFF. DNA for the CDR3: TGTGCCAGTAGGCCCGGACAGGGTAAAAATGAGCAGTTCTTC.

This clonotype was counted a single time. The V call is TRBV2, the J call TRBJ1-4, with a tentative D call TRBD1 (6 bases). Germline values: CDR1 SNHLY, CDR2 FYNNEI. The CDR3 length is 12 residues. Trimming shortened V by 8 bases and J by 7 bases, and 11 bases separated the two germline ends. The CDR3: CASSRGGEKLFF. For the CDR3, the DNA is TGTGCCAGCTCGAGGGGGGGTGAAAAACTGTTTTTT.

This clonotype was observed at least ten times. V is TRBV18 and J is TRBJ1-6; D is undetermined. The CDR3 loop spans 14 amino acids. V was pared by 4 bases and J by 8 bases, with 12 bases between. Germline loops: CDR1 KGHSH, CDR2 LQKENI. DNA of the CDR3: TGTGCCAGCTCACTAGGAAGCAGAGATTCACCCCTCCACTTT. The encoded protein is CASSLGSRDSPLHF.

This clonotype occurred many times. V and J are TRBV24-1 and TRBJ2-1; 8 bases fit TRBD1. Germline CDR1 is KGHDR and CDR2 is SFDVKD. V lost 4 bases and J lost 0; bases outside the gene matches: 4. This CDR3 is built from 16 residues. CDR3 protein: CATSDPTGGSYNEQFF. For the CDR3, the DNA is TGTGCCACCAGTGACCCCACAGGGGGCTCCTACAATGAGCAGTTCTTC.

This clonotype was counted at least ten times. This sequence joins TRBV7-8 and TRBJ2-3; the D is unclear. CDR3 size: 13 residues. CDR1 and CDR2 (germline): SGHVS, FQNEAQ. Trimming cost V 1 base and J 2 bases, with 4 bases left between them. The CDR3 bases are TGTGCCAGCAGCTTAGGGTACACAGATACGCAGTATTTT. Amino acid sequence: CASSLGYTDTQYF.

This clonotype was counted ten times or more. The genes are TRBV30 and TRBJ2-3; 8 positions match TRBD2. Trimming removed 0 bases from V and 3 bases from J; junction bases left unmatched: 2. The germline gives CDR1 GTSNPN, CDR2 SVGIG (reference sequence). The CDR3 has 14 residues. The CDR3 region is CAWSVAGVTDTQYF. The CDR3 DNA sequence: TGTGCCTGGAGTGTAGCGGGAGTGACAGATACGCAGTATTTT.

Concerning this clonotype: Since no conserved phenylalanine or tryptophan closes the CDR3, a read error is the likely cause. Here the CDR3 DNA reads TGTGCCAGCAGTTGGCAGGATACGCAGTATCTT. Translating it yields CASSWQDTQYL. J is TRBJ2-3 and V is TRBV12-3 or TRBV12-4; D unresolved. CDR3 length equals 11 residues. V was pared by 4 bases and J by 6 bases, with 5 bases between.

Note on this clonotype: One base away lies a much larger clone, so this may be a sequencing read error. The V and J genes are TRBV12-3 or TRBV12-4 and TRBJ2-3; D gene ambiguous. The length of the CDR3 is 16 residues. V was clipped by 1 base and J by 0 bases, with 11 bases between them. CDR3 sequence: CASSLEDGPSTDTQYF. As DNA, the CDR3 is TGTGCCAGCAGTTTAGAGGACGGTCCTAGCACAGATACGCAGTATTTT.

This clonotype was detected ten times or more. The chain carries TRBV11-1 and TRBJ1-2, with D possibly matching TRBD1 (6 bases). V lost 5 bases to trimming and J lost 9 bases, with 22 bases between them. The CDR3 totals 15 residues. Per germline, CDR1 SGHAT and CDR2 FQDESV (reference sequence). CDR3 in amino acids: CASSTGGAGGDSYTF. Here the CDR3 DNA reads TGTGCCAGCAGCACAGGAGGGGCCGGGGGCGATAGCTACACCTTC.

This clonotype was seen only a few times. A clone one base away is much larger, so this may be a read error. In DNA form, the CDR3 reads TGTGCCAGCAGTGGAAGCCTAGCACTGGATACGCAGTATTTT. Residues: CASSGSLALDTQYF. The V call is TRBV6-1, the J call TRBJ2-3, with D maybe TRBD2 (5 bases). The length of the CDR3 is 14 residues. Between the trimmed V and J ends, which lost 4 bases and 6 bases, there was a span of 14 bases. Germline V gene data show CDR1 as MNHNS and CDR2 as SASEGT.

This clonotype has a single count. A read error may produce the germline difference seen at one junction end. The J gene is TRBJ1-6, the V gene TRBV2, with 7 bases that match TRBD1. Per the germline V gene, CDR1 is SNHLY and CDR2 is FYNNEI. The CDR3 is made up of 16 amino acids. The CDR3 DNA reads TGTGCCAGCAGTAGGGACAGAGAGACTCATAATTCACCCCTCCACTTC. This sequence encodes CASSRDRETHNSPLHF.

This clonotype was seen more than once but under ten times. The chain joins TRBV2 to TRBJ1-1, with D unresolved. The CDR3 runs to 12 residues. From germline, CDR1 is SNHLY and CDR2 FYNNEI. Between the trimmed V and J ends, which lost 6 bases and 5 bases, there was a span of 10 bases. The CDR3 spells CASSARPTEAFF. DNA for the CDR3: TGTGCCAGCAGCGCCCGGCCGACTGAAGCTTTCTTT.

This clonotype was observed a handful of times. A read error may explain this, as a much larger clone is one base away. The CDR3 is CASSFGTSGGARAQFF. The CDR3 DNA sequence: TGTGCCAGCAGCTTCGGGACTAGCGGGGGGGCTAGAGCGCAGTTCTTC. This chain joins TRBV9 and TRBJ2-1; 16 nucleotides line up with TRBD2. Trimming took 4 bases from V and 12 from J; bases not matched to a gene: 10. Per the germline V gene, CDR1 is SGDLS and CDR2 is YYNGEE. The CDR3 loop spans 16 amino acids.

This clonotype was detected many times. V is TRBV5-8 and J is TRBJ1-2; 8 nucleotides match TRBD1. This CDR3 comprises 16 residues. Trimming took 2 bases from V and 6 from J; bases not matched to a gene: 12. Germline CDR1 and CDR2: SGHTS and YDEGEE. The CDR3 coding sequence is TGTGCCAGCAGCTTCAGGACAGGGTCTTTCAGTAATGGCTACACCTTC. Translating it yields CASSFRTGSFSNGYTF.

The count of this clonotype is one. V usage is TRBV20-1 and J usage is TRBJ2-2; D unclear. This CDR3 is built from 10 residues. V was shortened by 5 bases and J by 8 bases, with 6 bases between the two germline ends. CDR1 and CDR2 (germline): DFQATT, SNEGSKA (reference sequence). This CDR3 reads CSAPTGELFF. CDR3 sequence (DNA): TGCAGTGCTCCGACTGGGGAGCTGTTTTTT.

This clonotype was seen at least ten times. This chain uses TRBV4-3 with TRBJ1-4, with D possibly matching TRBD1 (6 bases). CDR1 is LGHNA and CDR2 is YSLEER in the germline V gene. V lost 0 bases to trimming and J lost 8 bases, with 19 bases between them. CDR3 length: 17 residues. This chain's CDR3 is CASSQDLGTYPTEKLFF. CDR3 sequence (DNA): TGCGCCAGCAGCCAAGATCTTGGGACATACCCAACGGAAAAACTGTTTTTT.

In this sample, this clonotype turned up many times. J is TRBJ1-6 and V is TRBV30; the match to TRBD1 covers 7 bases. Germline loops: CDR1 GTSNPN, CDR2 SVGIG (reference sequence). The CDR3 contains 18 residues. Trimming removed 0 bases from V and 9 bases from J; junction bases left unmatched: 17. The CDR3 DNA reads TGTGCCTGGAGTGTACCGACCCCGACAGGGCTTCCCGGTTCACCCCTCCACTTT. Translating it yields CAWSVPTPTGLPGSPLHF. Combining the CDR3 with reference TRBV30 and TRBJ1-6 gives the whole variable domain SQTIHQWPATLVQPVGSPLSLECTVEGTSNPNLYWYRQAAGRGLQLLFYSVGIGQISSEVPQNLSASRPQDRQFILSSKKLLLSDSGFYLCAWSVPTPTGLPGSPLHFGNGTRLTVT.

This clonotype has at least ten counts. The chain employs TRBV5-1 and TRBJ2-3; 7 bases map to TRBD2. The germline CDR1 and CDR2 sequences are SGHRS and YFSETQ. With V trimmed by 0 bases and J by 0 bases, 1 base remained unmatched. This CDR3 spans 15 amino acids. The CDR3 coding sequence is TGCGCCAGCAGCTTGGCGGGGGGTAGCACAGATACGCAGTATTTT. Amino acid sequence: CASSLAGGSTDTQYF.

This clonotype was detected many times. The chain uses TRBV5-4 and TRBJ1-3; D may be TRBD1 (5 bases). The V gene lost 1 base and the J gene lost 2 bases, with 10 bases spanning the gap. Germline values: CDR1 SGHNT, CDR2 YYREEE (reference sequence). This CDR3 comprises 15 residues. The CDR3, as DNA: TGTGCCAGCAGCTTGATGCAGGGCCCTGGAAACACCATATATTTT. Translating gives CASSLMQGPGNTIYF.

At least ten counts were recorded for this clonotype. The rearrangement links TRBV20-1 to TRBJ1-2, with TRBD1 identical over 7 bases. The ends lost 5 bases at V and 5 bases at J; junction bases unmatched: 2. The CDR3 extends over 11 amino acids. In germline, CDR1 is DFQATT, CDR2 SNEGSKA (reference sequence). CDR3 region: CSASTGYGYTF. CDR3 nucleotide sequence: TGCAGTGCTTCGACAGGGTATGGCTACACCTTC.

Ten or more counts support this clonotype. The chain links TRBV2 to TRBJ2-1; D might be TRBD1 (5 bases). The CDR3 has 13 amino acids. Trimming took off 6 bases at V and 8 bases at J, with 14 bases between the two ends. CDR1 is SNHLY, CDR2 FYNNEI, per germline. CDR3: CASRGVGRDEQFF. CDR3 nucleotide sequence: TGTGCCAGCAGAGGGGTGGGCCGGGATGAGCAGTTCTTC.

The J gene is TRBJ2-1, the V gene TRBV2, with 7 bases matching TRBD2. From germline, CDR1 is SNHLY and CDR2 FYNNEI. CDR3 length: 14 amino acids. With V trimmed by 8 bases and J by 12 bases, 16 bases remained unmatched. The CDR3 is CASGVRGGADTQFF. CDR3 nucleotide sequence: TGTGCCAGCGGGGTGAGGGGAGGGGCAGATACGCAGTTCTTC.